Listed here is a single TCR beta chain. It lacks a known antigen. No much larger clone is present one base from it, and per-base qualities are unavailable. This sample is part of a study of blood T cell repertoires in COVID-19 (dated by TCRdb to the early 2020s). Regarding the complete study: The collaborator samples originated in the United States, Italy and Spain and spanned the acute and convalescent phases of COVID-19. The material from the prospective study consisted of cDNA or gDNA derived from T cells, B-cell-depleted T cells, or PBMCs. Deeply sampled blood TCRbeta repertoires from subjects exposed to, actively infected with, or recovered from COVID-19 were included in the dataset. The repertoires were made available in a free public database intended to serve as a resource for research on the immune response to SARS-CoV-2. Samples came from the ongoing ImmuneRACE study (first 160 participants) plus 1,254 subjects from 6 global collaborators. Sample metadata almost always included a de-identified subject ID, COVID-19 status, age in years and sex. Where available, HLA class I and class II types were obtained from metadata supplied by the sample provider rather than from assay-based typing. Broad study findings and their caveats: Clinical and demographic metadata were provided uncurated, with the amount varying by source and participant.

V and J are trimmed by 4 bases and 4 bases, and the gene matches miss 7 bases of the junction. CDR3 length: 15 amino acids, cysteine to phenylalanine. This entry keeps only the CDR3 DNA: 45 bases, framed from base 1. As encoded in the germline V gene (reference sequence), CDR1 is LGHDT while CDR2 is YNNKEL. Collaborating institutions collected whole blood in K2EDTA tubes following their own protocols. For TCRbeta analysis, collaborators shipped samples as frozen whole blood, isolated PBMCs, or DNA extracted from either of those sample types. The immunoSEQ Assay, a bias-controlled multiplex PCR, was used to amplify TCRbeta CDR3 regions from genomic DNA. The authors' pipeline ran thus. The number of nucleated cells in each sample was estimated from the amplification of reference gene primers within the assay. To quantify the absolute abundance of each unique TCRbeta CDR3 rearrangement, sequence reads were collapsed and filtered. For each sample, productive Simpson clonality was calculated as the square root of Simpson's diversity index over productive rearrangements. The clones in this table, taken by TCRdb from immuneACCESS, are in-frame only. Not every clone is retained; where verified, under half of the shortfall comes from an unresolved V gene, and the cause of the rest is unknown. That table furnishes V, J and clone size, whereas the DNA furnished D and trimming. Within this sample are about 69,000 clones, with about four fifths of them counted one time only. Clones ranked in the top ten supply 9% to 10% of the sample.

This receptor was taken from a woman of 80 years or more with acute or convalescent COVID-19. The specimen sequenced was peripheral blood. Rearrangement joined TRBV3-1 (or the pseudogene TRBV3-2) to TRBJ1-3, and TRBD1 matches 7 of the central bases. The base sequence is TGTGCCAGCAGCCCCTCAGGGGGGACAGGAAACACCATATATTTT. Its protein product is CASSPSGGTGNTIYF.